Listed below are T cell receptor beta chains from one sample, sequenced in a study of naive and memory T cell subsets. TCRdb re-derived calls from the 5' RACE reads in MiXCR, one entry per CDR3 protein. The data contain tens of thousands of distinct CDR3 sequences, approximately 8.5% of them singletons. The receptors shown here come from a female donor in good health. Both conserved end residues are part of each CDR3. The D gene is left open where the match is weak. A clone size is listed for some rows: how often the clone was seen (once, few, many), or a class if it is expanded.

J gene	D gene	clone size	V gene	CDR3 DNA	CDR3 protein
TRBJ2-2	TRBD1	many	TRBV5-1	TGCGCCAGCACAGCTGGACAGGGACCCTTACCAGGGGAGCTGTTTTTT	CASTAGQGPLPGELFF
TRBJ1-3	TRBD1	few	TRBV3-1	TGTGCCAGCAGCCAAGATTGGGACAGGACTGGAAACACCATATATTTT	CASSQDWDRTGNTIYF
TRBJ2-4	NA	many	TRBV29-1	TGCACGGTGAGGGGGGGGGAAGCCAAAAACATTCAGTACTTC	CTVRGGEAKNIQYF
TRBJ2-3	TRBD2	NA	TRBV6-6	TGTGCCGGCAGTTGGGGCGGGAGTATAGATACGCAGTATTTT	CAGSWGGSIDTQYF
TRBJ2-1	TRBD1	many	TRBV2	TGTGCCAGCAGTCACCGGACAGGGCCCAGGGGGGAGCAGTTCTTC	CASSHRTGPRGEQFF
TRBJ2-2	TRBD1	many	TRBV20-1	TGCAGTGCTAGACTAGGGGGCGGCACCGGGGAGCTGTTTTTT	CSARLGGGTGELFF
TRBJ2-3	NA	many	TRBV28	TGTGCCAGCAGTCTTAGCACAGATACGCAGTATTTT	CASSLSTDTQYF
TRBJ2-3	TRBD2	NA	TRBV20-1	TGCAGTGCTAGGAGTCTAGCGGGAGCCATCCGGAGTACAGATACGCAGTATTTT	CSARSLAGAIRSTDTQYF
TRBJ1-1	NA	few	TRBV10-3	TGTGCCATCAGTGAGTCGATAGATGCGGGGAGCAGGGGAGCTTTCTTT	CAISESIDAGSRGAFF
TRBJ1-6	NA	few	TRBV7-2	TGTGCCAGCAGCTTAGGGGGCAGTCTTAATTCACCCCTCCACTTT	CASSLGGSLNSPLHF
TRBJ2-1	NA	NA	TRBV2	TGTGCCAGCACTCGTATAGCGGCCGCAATGGGATCGAGCTCCTACAATGAGCAGTTCTTC	CASTRIAAAMGSSSYNEQFF
TRBJ2-1	NA	NA	TRBV6-1	TGTGCCAGCACATCAAGGCAGGGGAATTGGCCATACCACAATGAGCAGTTCTTC	CASTSRQGNWPYHNEQFF
TRBJ1-5	NA	NA	TRBV12-3/TRBV12-4	TGTGCCAGCAGTTTATGGCGGAACAATCAGCCCCAGCATTTT	CASSLWRNNQPQHF
TRBJ2-4	NA	few	TRBV25-1	TGTGCCAGCAGTTTCGGAGGGACGTTAGCCAAAAACATTCAGTACTTC	CASSFGGTLAKNIQYF
TRBJ1-5	TRBD1	many	TRBV2	TGTGCCAGCAGTCCTGACAGGGGTCAGCCCCAGCATTTT	CASSPDRGQPQHF
TRBJ1-2	NA	few	TRBV20-1	TGCAGTGCCGCCCCGACAGCAGCTTCCTATGGCTACACCTTC	CSAAPTAASYGYTF
TRBJ2-7	TRBD1	few	TRBV5-1	TGCGCCAGCAGCTTATCCCCTACAGGGGCTACCTACGAGCAGTACTTC	CASSLSPTGATYEQYF
TRBJ2-7	TRBD1	NA	TRBV12-5	TGTGCTAGTGGGCAGGGGGCTAACGAGCAGTACTTC	CASGQGANEQYF
TRBJ2-3	TRBD2	few	TRBV2	TGTGCCAGCAGTGAACTAGCGGGACGTGCTTCAGATACGCAGTATTTT	CASSELAGRASDTQYF
TRBJ2-3	NA	few	TRBV9	TGTGCCAGCAGCGTAACCGCCCGGGACACAGATACGCAGTATTTT	CASSVTARDTDTQYF
TRBJ1-5	NA	many	TRBV20-1	TGCAGTGCTAGAGCTCTGGACGGAATGAGGCGTCAGCCCCAGCATTTT	CSARALDGMRRQPQHF
TRBJ1-2	TRBD1	many	TRBV19	TGTGCCAGTAGCCCGCAGGGGGACAGGGTATATGGCTACACCTTC	CASSPQGDRVYGYTF
TRBJ2-7	NA	few	TRBV4-1	TGCGCCAGCAGCCAACCAAAAGTGGAAACGTCCCCCTACGAGCAGTACTTC	CASSQPKVETSPYEQYF
TRBJ2-5	NA	NA	TRBV29-1	TGCAGCGTTGAAGAGAACAGGGCCCAAGAGACCCAGTACTTC	CSVEENRAQETQYF
TRBJ1-1	TRBD1	NA	TRBV4-2	TGTGCCAGCAGCCAAGGGGTTAGCAGGGGGAATACTGAAGCTTTCTTT	CASSQGVSRGNTEAFF
TRBJ2-7	TRBD1	NA	TRBV28	TGTGCCAGCAGCCTGGACAGGGGGAGGTACGAGCAGTACTTC	CASSLDRGRYEQYF
TRBJ2-7	NA	NA	TRBV27	TGTGCCAGCAGAGCCCCTGATTCCTACGAGCAGTACTTC	CASRAPDSYEQYF
TRBJ1-2	TRBD1	NA	TRBV11-2	TGTGCCAGCAGCTTGACATCAGGGGGCGGGGACTATGGCTACACCTTC	CASSLTSGGGDYGYTF
TRBJ2-2	NA	few	TRBV13	TGTGCCAGCAGCACTAGGGGGGGGGGCGCTTGGACGAACACCGGGGAGCTGTTTTTT	CASSTRGGGAWTNTGELFF
TRBJ1-1	NA	many	TRBV6-5	TGTGCCAGCAGTTACTCGTGGGGAGAGACATACACTGAAGCTTTCTTT	CASSYSWGETYTEAFF
TRBJ2-3	NA	NA	TRBV14	TGTGCCAGCAGCCAGCTTATCAGGGCGGAGCGGATGGGCACAGATACGCAGTATTTT	CASSQLIRAERMGTDTQYF
TRBJ2-4	NA	few	TRBV7-2	TGTGCCAGCAGCTTCCGACTAGCCAAAAACATTCAGTACTTC	CASSFRLAKNIQYF
TRBJ1-2	NA	few	TRBV9	TGTGCCAGCAGCGTAGACACAGGACTCTATGGCTACACCTTC	CASSVDTGLYGYTF
TRBJ2-3	TRBD1	NA	TRBV28	TGTGCCAGCAGTCAGGACAGGGAAGGCACAGATACGCAGTATTTT	CASSQDREGTDTQYF
TRBJ2-3	NA	many	TRBV11-3	TGTGCCAGCAGCTCACCACCCGGGACACCATCAAGCACAGATACGCAGTATTTT	CASSSPPGTPSSTDTQYF
TRBJ2-5	TRBD2	NA	TRBV4-1	TGCGCCAGCAGCCATATTAGCGGGGGCCAAGAGACCCAGTACTTC	CASSHISGGQETQYF
TRBJ2-1	NA	NA	TRBV20-1	TGCAGTGCTAGGGATACCGCGAGCTCCTACAATGAGCAGTTCTTC	CSARDTASSYNEQFF
TRBJ2-2	TRBD2	many	TRBV20-1	TGCAGTGTTAAGACCCAAGCGGGGGGGCCGGGCACCGGGGAGCTGTTTTTT	CSVKTQAGGPGTGELFF
TRBJ1-5	TRBD1	few	TRBV27	TGTGCCAGCAGTTTATACGGGGACAGGGAAAATCAGCCCCAGCATTTT	CASSLYGDRENQPQHF
TRBJ2-7	NA	NA	TRBV29-1	TGCAGCCAACTGGACGGAGCCTTGGGTGAGCAGTACTTC	CSQLDGALGEQYF
TRBJ2-3	TRBD2	NA	TRBV7-9	TGTGCCAGCAGGTTACTAGCGGGAGGACCTCGATTCACAGATACGCAGTATTTT	CASRLLAGGPRFTDTQYF
TRBJ2-5	NA	NA	TRBV9	TGTGCCAGCAGCGTAGCGGGAAACCAAGAGACCCAGTACTTC	CASSVAGNQETQYF
TRBJ2-1	NA	NA	TRBV7-8	TGTGCCAGCAGCCGAGCGTACAATGAGCAGTTCTTC	CASSRAYNEQFF